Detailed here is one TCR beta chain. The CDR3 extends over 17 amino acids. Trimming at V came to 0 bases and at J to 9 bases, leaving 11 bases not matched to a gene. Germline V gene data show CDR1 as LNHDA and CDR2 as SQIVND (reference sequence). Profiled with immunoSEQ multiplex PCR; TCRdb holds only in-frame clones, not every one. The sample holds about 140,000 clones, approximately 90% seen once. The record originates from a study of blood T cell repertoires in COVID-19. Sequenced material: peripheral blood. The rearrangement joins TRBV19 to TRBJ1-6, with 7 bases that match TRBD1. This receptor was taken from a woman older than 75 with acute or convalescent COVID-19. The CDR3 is CASSIDLGGGNASPLHF. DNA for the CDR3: TGTGCCAGTAGTATAGATCTAGGGGGCGGGAATGCTTCACCCCTCCACTTT.